The T cell receptor (beta chain) under discussion was sequenced for a study of blood T cell repertoires in COVID-19. The CDR3 contains 14 residues. Unmatched junction bases numbered 3, after V lost 5 bases and J lost 2 bases. Germline loops: CDR1 LNHDA, CDR2 SQIVND (reference sequence). Repertoires were generated with immunoSEQ multiplex PCR, while TCRdb's copy carries only in-frame clones and drops some. The sample includes around 210,000 clones, roughly 84% of them seen just once. Sample: peripheral blood. The sequence derives from a man aged 50 or older with COVID-19, enrolled during active disease. The V gene is TRBV19, the J gene TRBJ1-1, with 9 bases identical to TRBD1. CDR3 nucleotides: TGTGCCAGTAGTCCGGGACAGGGAAACACTGAAGCTTTCTTT. Its translation: CASSPGQGNTEAFF.